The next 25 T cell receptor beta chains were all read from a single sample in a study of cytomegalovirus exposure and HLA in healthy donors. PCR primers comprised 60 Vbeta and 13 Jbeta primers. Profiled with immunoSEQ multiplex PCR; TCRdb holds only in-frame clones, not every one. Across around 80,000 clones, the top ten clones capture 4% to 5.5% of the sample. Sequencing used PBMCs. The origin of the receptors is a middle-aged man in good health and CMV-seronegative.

The CDR3 sequence is CAWGPGGNTIYF. DNA for the CDR3: TGTGCCTGGGGCCCAGGGGGTAACACCATATATTTT. This chain uses TRBV30 with TRBJ1-3; TRBD1 agrees at 7 bases. Losses at the gene ends were 5 bases for V and 7 bases for J; bases not matched to a gene: 5. The length of the CDR3 is 12 residues. Germline V gene data show CDR1 as GTSNPN and CDR2 as SVGIG (reference sequence).

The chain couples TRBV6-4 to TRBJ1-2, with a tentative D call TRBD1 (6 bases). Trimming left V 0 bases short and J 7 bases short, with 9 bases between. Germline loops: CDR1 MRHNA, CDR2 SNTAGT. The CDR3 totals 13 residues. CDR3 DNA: TGTGCCAGCAGTGACTCAGCAGGGGCTGGCTACACCTTC. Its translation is CASSDSAGAGYTF.

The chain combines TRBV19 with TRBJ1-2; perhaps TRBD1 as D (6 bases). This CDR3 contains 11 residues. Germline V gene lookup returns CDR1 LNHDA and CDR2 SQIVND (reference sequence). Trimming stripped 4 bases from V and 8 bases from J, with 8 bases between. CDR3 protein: CASSSGQGYTF. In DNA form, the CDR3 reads TGTGCCAGTAGTAGCGGACAGGGCTACACCTTC.

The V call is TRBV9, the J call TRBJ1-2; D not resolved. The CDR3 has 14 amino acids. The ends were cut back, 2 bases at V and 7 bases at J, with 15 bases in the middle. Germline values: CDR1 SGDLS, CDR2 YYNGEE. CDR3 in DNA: TGTGCCAGCAGCGTTTCGGACTGGGTTGCTGGCTACACCTTC. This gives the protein CASSVSDWVAGYTF.

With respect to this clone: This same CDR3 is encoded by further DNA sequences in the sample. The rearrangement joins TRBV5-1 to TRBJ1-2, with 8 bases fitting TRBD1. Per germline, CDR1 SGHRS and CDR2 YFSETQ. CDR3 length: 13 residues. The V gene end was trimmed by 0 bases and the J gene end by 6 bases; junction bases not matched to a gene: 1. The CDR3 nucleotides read TGCGCCAGCAGCTTGGGGACAGGGAATGGCTACACCTTC. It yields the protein CASSLGTGNGYTF.

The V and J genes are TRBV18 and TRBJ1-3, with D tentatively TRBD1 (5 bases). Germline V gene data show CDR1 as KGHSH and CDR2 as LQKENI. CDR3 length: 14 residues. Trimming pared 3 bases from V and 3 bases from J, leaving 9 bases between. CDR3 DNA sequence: TGTGCCAGCTCACCGGTCAGGGATGGAAACACCATATATTTT. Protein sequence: CASSPVRDGNTIYF.

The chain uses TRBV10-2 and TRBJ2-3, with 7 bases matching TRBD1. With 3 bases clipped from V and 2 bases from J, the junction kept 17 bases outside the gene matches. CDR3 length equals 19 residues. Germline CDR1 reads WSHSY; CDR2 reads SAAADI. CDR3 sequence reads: CASSDETGLVGGFTDTQYF. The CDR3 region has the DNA TGCGCCAGCAGTGACGAGACAGGGTTGGTTGGCGGTTTCACAGATACGCAGTATTTT.

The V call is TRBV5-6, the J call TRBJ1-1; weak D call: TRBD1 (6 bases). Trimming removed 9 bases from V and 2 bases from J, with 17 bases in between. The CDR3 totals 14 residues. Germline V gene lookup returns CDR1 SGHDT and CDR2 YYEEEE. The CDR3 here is CATANRQANTEAFF. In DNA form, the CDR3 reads TGTGCCACCGCAAATCGACAGGCTAACACTGAAGCTTTCTTT.

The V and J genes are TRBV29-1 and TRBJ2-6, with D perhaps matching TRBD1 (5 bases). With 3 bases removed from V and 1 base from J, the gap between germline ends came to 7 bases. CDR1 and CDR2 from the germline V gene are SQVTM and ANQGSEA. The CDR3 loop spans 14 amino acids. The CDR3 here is CSVDRVSGANVLTF. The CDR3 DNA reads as TGCAGCGTTGACAGGGTTTCTGGGGCCAACGTCCTGACTTTC. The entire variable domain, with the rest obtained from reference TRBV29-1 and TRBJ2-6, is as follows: SAVISQKPSRDICQRGTSLTIQCQVDSQVTMMFWYRQQPGQSLTLIATANQGSEATYESGFVIDKFPISRPNLTFSTLTVSNMSPEDSSIYLCSVDRVSGANVLTFGAGSRLTVL.

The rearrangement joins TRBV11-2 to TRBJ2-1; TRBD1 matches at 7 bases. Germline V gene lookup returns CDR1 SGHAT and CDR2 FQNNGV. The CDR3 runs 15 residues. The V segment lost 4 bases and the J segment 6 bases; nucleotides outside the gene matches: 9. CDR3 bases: TGTGCCAGCAGCTCCAGACAGGGTAACGGCAATGAGCAGTTCTTC. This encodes CASSSRQGNGNEQFF.

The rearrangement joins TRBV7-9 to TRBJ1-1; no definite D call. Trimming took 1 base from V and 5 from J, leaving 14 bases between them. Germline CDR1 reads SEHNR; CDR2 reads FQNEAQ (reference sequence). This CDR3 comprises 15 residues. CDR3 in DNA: TGTGCCAGCAGCTTAGGAGCGGGAGGGAGAACTGAAGCTTTCTTT. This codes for CASSLGAGGRTEAFF.

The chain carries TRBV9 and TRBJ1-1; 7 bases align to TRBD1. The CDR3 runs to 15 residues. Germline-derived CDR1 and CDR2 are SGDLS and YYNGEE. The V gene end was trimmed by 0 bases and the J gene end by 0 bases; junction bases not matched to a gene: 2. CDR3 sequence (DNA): TGTGCCAGCAGCGTAGGGACAGGCGTGAACACTGAAGCTTTCTTT. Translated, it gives CASSVGTGVNTEAFF.

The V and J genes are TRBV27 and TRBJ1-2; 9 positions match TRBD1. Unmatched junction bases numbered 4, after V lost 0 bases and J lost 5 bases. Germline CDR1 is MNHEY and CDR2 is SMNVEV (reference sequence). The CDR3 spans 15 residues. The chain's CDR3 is CASSLSLGTGYGYTF. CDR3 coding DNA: TGTGCCAGCAGTTTATCGCTGGGGACAGGGTATGGCTACACCTTC.

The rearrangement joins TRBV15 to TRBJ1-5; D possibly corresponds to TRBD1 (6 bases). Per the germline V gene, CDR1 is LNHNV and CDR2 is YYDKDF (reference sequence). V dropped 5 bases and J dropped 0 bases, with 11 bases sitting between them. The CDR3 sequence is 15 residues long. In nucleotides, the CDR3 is TGTGCCACCAGCGGAGGACAGTATAGCAATCAGCCCCAGCATTTT. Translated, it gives CATSGGQYSNQPQHF. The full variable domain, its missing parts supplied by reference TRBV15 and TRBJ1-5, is DAMVIQNPRYQVTQFGKPVTLSCSQTLNHNVMYWYQQKSSQAPKLLFHYYDKDFNNEADTPDNFQSRRPNTSFCFLDIRSPGLGDTAMYLCATSGGQYSNQPQHFGDGTRLSIL.

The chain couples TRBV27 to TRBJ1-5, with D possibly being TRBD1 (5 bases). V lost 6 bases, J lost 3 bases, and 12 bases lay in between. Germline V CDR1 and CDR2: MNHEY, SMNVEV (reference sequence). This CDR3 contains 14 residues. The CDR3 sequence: CASSSEGFNQPQHF. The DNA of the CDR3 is TGTGCCAGCAGCTCGGAGGGGTTCAATCAGCCCCAGCATTTT.

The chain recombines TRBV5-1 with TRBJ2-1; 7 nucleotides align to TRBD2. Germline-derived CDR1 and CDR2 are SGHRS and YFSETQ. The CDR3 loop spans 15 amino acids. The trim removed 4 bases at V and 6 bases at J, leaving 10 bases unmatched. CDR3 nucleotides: TGCGCCAGCAGCCGGGAGGCCAGGGCCATCAATGAGCAGTTCTTC. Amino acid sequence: CASSREARAINEQFF.

Here the CDR3 DNA reads TGTGCCAGCAGCTACGGAGACTCATACGAGCAGTACTTC. Its protein product is CASSYGDSYEQYF. The V gene is TRBV7-9, the J gene TRBJ2-7; D gene ambiguous. CDR1 is SEHNR, CDR2 FQNEAQ, per germline (reference sequence). The ends were cut back, 4 bases at V and 4 bases at J, with 11 bases in the middle. The length of the CDR3 is 13 residues.

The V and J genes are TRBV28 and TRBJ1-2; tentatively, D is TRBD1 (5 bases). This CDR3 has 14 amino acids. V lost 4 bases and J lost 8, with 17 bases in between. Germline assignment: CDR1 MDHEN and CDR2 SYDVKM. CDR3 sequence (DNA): TGTGCCAGCAGTTCCGCCGGGACTTATGGGGGCTACACCTTC. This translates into CASSSAGTYGGYTF.

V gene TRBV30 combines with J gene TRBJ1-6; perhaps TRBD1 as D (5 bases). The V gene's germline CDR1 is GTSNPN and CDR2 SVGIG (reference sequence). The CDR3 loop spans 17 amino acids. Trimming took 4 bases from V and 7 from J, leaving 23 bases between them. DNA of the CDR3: TGTGCCTGGACTCCGTTCAGGGCACACTTTAACAATTCACCCCTCCACTTT. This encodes CAWTPFRAHFNNSPLHF.

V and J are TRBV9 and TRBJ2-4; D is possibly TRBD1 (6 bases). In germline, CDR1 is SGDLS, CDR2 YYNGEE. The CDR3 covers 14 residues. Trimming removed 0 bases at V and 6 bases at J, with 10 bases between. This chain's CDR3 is CASSVGLQGNIQYF. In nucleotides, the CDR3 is TGTGCCAGCAGCGTAGGACTACAGGGAAACATTCAGTACTTC. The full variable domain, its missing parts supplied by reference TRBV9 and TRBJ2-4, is DSGVTQTPKHLITATGQRVTLRCSPRSGDLSVYWYQQSLDQGLQFLIQYYNGEERAKGNILERFSAQQFPDLHSELNLSSLELGDSALYFCASSVGLQGNIQYFGAGTRLSVL.

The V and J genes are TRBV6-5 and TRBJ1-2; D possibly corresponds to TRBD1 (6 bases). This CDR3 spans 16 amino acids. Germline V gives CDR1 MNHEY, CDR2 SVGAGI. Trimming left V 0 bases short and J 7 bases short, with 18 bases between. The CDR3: CASSYSHRARTGGYTF. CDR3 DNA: TGTGCCAGCAGTTACTCACACAGGGCAAGAACTGGTGGCTACACCTTC.

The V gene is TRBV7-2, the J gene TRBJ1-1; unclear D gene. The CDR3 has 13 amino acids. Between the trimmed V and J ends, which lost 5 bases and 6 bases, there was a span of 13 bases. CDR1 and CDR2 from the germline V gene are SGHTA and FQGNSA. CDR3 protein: CASSPVPRSEAFF. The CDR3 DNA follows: TGTGCCAGCAGCCCCGTCCCGAGGTCTGAAGCTTTCTTT.

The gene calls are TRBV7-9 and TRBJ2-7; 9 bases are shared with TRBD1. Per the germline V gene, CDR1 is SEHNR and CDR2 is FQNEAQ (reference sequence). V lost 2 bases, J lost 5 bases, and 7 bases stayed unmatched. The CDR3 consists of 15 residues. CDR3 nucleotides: TGTGCCAGCAGCTTAACAACAGGGGGCCGCGACGAGCAGTACTTC. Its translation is CASSLTTGGRDEQYF.

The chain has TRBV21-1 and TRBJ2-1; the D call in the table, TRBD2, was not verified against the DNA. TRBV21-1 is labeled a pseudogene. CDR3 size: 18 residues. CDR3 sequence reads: CASSQRGGLRFSYNEQFF. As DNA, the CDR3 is TGTGCCAGCAGCCAGCGGGGGGGCTTAAGGTTCTCCTACAATGAGCAGTTCTTC.

The CDR3 spells CASSEGGTEAFF. In nucleotides, the CDR3 is TGTGCCAGCAGTGAAGGAGGGACTGAAGCTTTCTTT. The genes are TRBV25-1 and TRBJ1-1, with D uncertain. Germline-derived CDR1 and CDR2 are MGHDK and SYGVNS. This CDR3 has 12 residues. Trimming removed 2 bases at V and 5 bases at J, with 6 bases between.